The source of this T cell receptor beta chain is a study of T cell responses to AZD1222 COVID-19 vaccine (dated by TCRdb to about 2021). Some background on the complete study: TCR sequencing was performed for roughly 250 trial participants, of whom 200 to 210 were given two doses of AZD1222 and about 25 were given two doses of MenACWY control vaccine. Trial participants were enrolled into age subgroups of 18-55, 56-69 and 70-plus years, which contained approximately 150, 28 and 58 TCR-sequenced participants, respectively.

The CDR3 contains 12 residues, cysteine and phenylalanine counted. The CDR3 DNA has 36 bases and is translated from base 1. The junction shows trimming of 4 bases on V and 4 bases on J, plus 7 bases between the germline ends. Overall study outcomes, separate from this receptor: Most participants were white British and females outnumbered males, and the authors suggested that clonal diversity may have been underestimated. No day 14 peak-response samples were available, so repertoires were characterized only after the peak T cell response. Reportedly, close to half of the unique spike-specific TCRs recognized epitopes lying outside the regions that are mutated in the B.1.351 and B.1.1.7 variants. Conclusions about previously exposed vaccinees are limited, since just 5 to 7 AZD1222 recipients were seropositive for SARS-CoV-2 at baseline. In the small 56-69-year group, the increase in depth fell short of significance, most likely because of low power. A significant rise in spike-specific TCR breadth and depth was observed after two AZD1222 doses relative to day 0 and relative to MenACWY recipients. Vaccine-associated CD4 TCRs spanned the whole spike protein, with dominant responses in regions 160-218 and 743-854.

In the paper's terms, the time point label means: baseline before first vaccination. Read against the paper, the sample's treatment or condition label means: meningococcal conjugate vaccine given as trial control. Samples from vaccinated people were obtained from the UK trials COV001 and COV002, which included a single-blind randomized controlled phase 2/3 trial of AZD1222 (ChAdOx1 nCoV-19) in healthy adults. Trial participant PBMC samples were collected at day 0 and day 28 after the second dose for TCRbeta chain sequencing. The CDR3 regions of human TCRbeta chains were subjected to immunosequencing. As for the authors' bioinformatics: TCRs in the repertoires were compared against a reference library of SARS-CoV-2-specific TCRs that had been generated with the MIRA antigen-specificity platform. Breadth was defined as the fraction of unique TCRs that were SARS-CoV-2-associated, and depth was defined as the fraction of total T cells that were SARS-CoV-2-associated. Using the MIRA data, each spike-specific TCR was assigned both to the spike region to which the TCR was reactive and to a CD4 or CD8 class. Log10-transformed breadth and depth values were compared by one-way ANOVA with Sidak's multiple comparisons tests. TCRdb stores this immuneACCESS table with in-frame sequences only. Part of the clones is absent; in the studies checked, under half of the shortfall reflects unresolved V genes, and no reason is known for the rest. The DNA was the basis for D and trimming; V, J and clone size are from that table. This sample holds 100,000 to 150,000 clones; around 90% were observed only once. About 4% of the sample goes to the ten largest clones.

Details on this clone: Its antigen remains undetermined. No clone much larger than this one lies a single base away; base qualities are absent.

Sequences were derived from peripheral blood, sampled on day 0 of MenACWY control vaccination. The rearrangement joined TRBV12-3 or TRBV12-4 to TRBJ1-1; matching of 5 bases hints at TRBD1 as the D gene. The clonotype was recovered from an adult in good health. The nucleotide sequence reads as follows: TGTGCCAGCAGTTCTAGGGGCACTGAAGCTTTCTTT. Its protein is CASSSRGTEAFF.